This TCR beta chain is drawn from a study of shared clonotypes between healthy human individuals. Turning to the study itself: Three plates were used per donor for CD4 naive, three for CD4 memory, two for CD8 naive and one for CD8 memory.

The table came from immunoSEQ multiplex PCR; TCRdb's copy has only in-frame clones and leaves some out. The data show approximately 2.3 million clones, about 92% seen once. The specimen was naive CD4+ T cells from PBMCs. The subset is: CD45RA+ positively selected. The clonotype was recovered from a man in his late teens or twenties in good health. Some clones in this sample may be carry-over from other donors' samples.

The CDR3 sequence is CASSLARRTNEKLFF. The CDR3 coding sequence is TGTGCCAGCAGCTTAGCAAGGAGGACTAATGAAAAACTGTTTTTT. V and J are TRBV7-9 and TRBJ1-4, with unresolved D. The CDR3 is 15 amino acids. V was clipped by 0 bases and J by 2 bases, with 7 bases between them. Germline CDR1 is SEHNR and CDR2 is FQNEAQ (reference sequence).